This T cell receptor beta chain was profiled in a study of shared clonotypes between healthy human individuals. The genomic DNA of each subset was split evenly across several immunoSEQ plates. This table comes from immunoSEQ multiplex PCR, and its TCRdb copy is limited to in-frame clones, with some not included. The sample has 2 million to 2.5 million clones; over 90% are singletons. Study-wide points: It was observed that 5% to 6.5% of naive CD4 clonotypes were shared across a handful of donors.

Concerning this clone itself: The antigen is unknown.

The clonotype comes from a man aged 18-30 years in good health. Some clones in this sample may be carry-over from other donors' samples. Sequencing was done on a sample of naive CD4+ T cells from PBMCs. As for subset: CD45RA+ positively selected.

The CDR3 DNA sequence: TGCAGCGTTGGAGGGGGGTTCACAGATACGCAGTATTTT. It specifies CSVGGGFTDTQYF. The V gene is TRBV29-1, the J gene TRBJ2-3; D might be TRBD1 or TRBD2, each matching 6 bases. The V gene lost 4 bases and the J gene lost 2 bases, with 10 bases spanning the gap. This CDR3 is 13 amino acids long. Germline-derived CDR1 and CDR2 are SQVTM and ANQGSEA.